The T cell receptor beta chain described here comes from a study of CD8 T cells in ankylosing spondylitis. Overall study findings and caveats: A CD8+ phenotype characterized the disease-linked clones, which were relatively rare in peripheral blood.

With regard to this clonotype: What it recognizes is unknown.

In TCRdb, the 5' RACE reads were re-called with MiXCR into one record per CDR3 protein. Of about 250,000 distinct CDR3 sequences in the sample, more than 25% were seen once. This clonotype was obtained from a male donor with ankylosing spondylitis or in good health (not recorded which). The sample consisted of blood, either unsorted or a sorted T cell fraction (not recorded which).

The CDR3 region is CASGSRVSYNEQFF. CDR3 sequence (DNA): TGTGCCAGTGGGTCCAGGGTTTCCTACAATGAGCAGTTCTTC. V gene TRBV28 combines with J gene TRBJ2-1; D perhaps matches TRBD1 (5 bases). Per germline, CDR1 MDHEN and CDR2 SYDVKM. Trimming took 9 bases from V and 1 from J, leaving 13 bases between them. The CDR3 has 14 amino acids.